Listed here are 9 T cell receptor beta chains from one sample, sequenced in a study of T cells after yellow fever vaccination. TCRdb fed the 5' RACE reads into MiXCR, producing one record per CDR3 protein. The sample consists of a few hundred thousand distinct CDR3 sequences, approximately 10% of them appearing once. Sequenced material: PBMCs, taken on the day of the first yellow fever vaccination. The receptors shown here come from a man younger than 35 who received the YFV17D yellow fever vaccine.

There are a few counts of this clonotype. The chain carries TRBV7-2 and TRBJ2-3; TRBD1 is a possible D gene (6 bases). The V gene lost 8 bases and the J gene lost 6 bases, with 15 bases spanning the gap. This CDR3 comprises 13 residues. Germline-derived CDR1 and CDR2 are SGHTA and FQGNSA. Here the CDR3 DNA reads TGTGCCAGCGGCAGGGGCCGTTCCGATACGCAGTATTTT. It encodes CASGRGRSDTQYF.

This chain joins TRBV20-1 and TRBJ1-2, with 7 positions matching TRBD1. The CDR3 length is 13 residues. The germline V gene encodes CDR1 DFQATT and CDR2 SNEGSKA (reference sequence). J was trimmed by 1 base and V by 6 bases; bases with no gene match: 5. Here the CDR3 DNA reads TGCAGTGCCGGGACAGCAGTTAACTATGGCTACACCTTC. Amino acids: CSAGTAVNYGYTF.

This chain uses TRBV5-1 with TRBJ2-5; D ambiguous. Trimming removed 0 bases from V and 5 bases from J, with 11 bases in between. Germline-derived CDR1 and CDR2 are SGHRS and YFSETQ. CDR3 length: 14 residues. CDR3 bases: TGCGCCAGCAGCTTGGATCCGGGTCTGGAGACCCAGTACTTC. Its protein product is CASSLDPGLETQYF. Full variable domain (rest looked up from reference TRBV5-1 and TRBJ2-5): KAGVTQTPRYLIKTRGQQVTLSCSPISGHRSVSWYQQTPGQGLQFLFEYFSETQRNKGNFPGRFSGRQFSNSRSEMNVSTLELGDSALYLCASSLDPGLETQYFGPGTRLLVL.

This clonotype was found many times. This sequence joins TRBV25-1 and TRBJ2-3; 7 nucleotides agree with TRBD2. The length of the CDR3 is 14 residues. Germline V lookup: CDR1 MGHDK, CDR2 SYGVNS. With V trimmed by 5 bases and J by 2 bases, 4 bases remained unmatched. CDR3 sequence reads: CASSTSEVTDTQYF. In DNA form, the CDR3 reads TGTGCCAGCAGTACTAGCGAGGTCACAGATACGCAGTATTTT.

V and J are TRBV5-1 and TRBJ2-2; D might be TRBD1 (5 bases). This CDR3 has 15 amino acids. V dropped 5 bases and J dropped 2 bases, with 13 bases sitting between them. The germline V gene has CDR1 SGHRS and CDR2 YFSETQ. The CDR3 loop reads CASSIRDLNTGELFF. CDR3 nucleotides: TGCGCCAGCAGTATCAGGGATTTAAACACCGGGGAGCTGTTTTTT.

This clonotype was observed once. The gene calls are TRBV7-8 and TRBJ2-7; D unclear. CDR1 SGHVS and CDR2 FQNEAQ come from the germline V gene. The CDR3 totals 12 residues. The V end lost 5 bases, the J end lost 6 bases, and 11 bases lay between the germline ends. CDR3 amino acids: CASSHARAEQYF. The CDR3 DNA reads as TGTGCCAGCAGCCACGCCCGGGCCGAGCAGTACTTC.

This chain joins TRBV3-1 and TRBJ1-1, with D hard to call. V was pared by 1 base and J by 4 bases, with 10 bases between. The CDR3 sequence is 14 residues long. The germline CDR1 and CDR2 sequences are LGHDT and YNNKEL (reference sequence). The CDR3 sequence: CASSQAVRGTEAFF. For the CDR3, the DNA is TGTGCCAGCAGCCAAGCCGTTCGGGGCACTGAAGCTTTCTTT.

This clonotype was detected ten times or more. The gene calls are TRBV4-1 and TRBJ1-5, with 7 bases lining up with TRBD1. This CDR3 spans 13 amino acids. The V gene end was trimmed by 1 base and the J gene end by 9 bases; junction bases not matched to a gene: 3. The germline gives CDR1 MGHRA, CDR2 YSYEKL. CDR3 nucleotide sequence: TGCGCCAGCAGCCAAGCGGACAGGCCGCCCCAGCATTTT. Amino acids: CASSQADRPPQHF.

This clonotype was observed a handful of times. The chain employs TRBV4-1 and TRBJ1-5; TRBD1 might be the D (6 bases). The germline V gene encodes CDR1 MGHRA and CDR2 YSYEKL. Trimming removed 1 base at V and 7 bases at J, with 17 bases between. The CDR3 runs 16 residues. CDR3 residues: CASSQGGSGVRQPQHF. CDR3 bases: TGCGCCAGCAGCCAAGGTGGATCAGGGGTCAGGCAGCCCCAGCATTTT.